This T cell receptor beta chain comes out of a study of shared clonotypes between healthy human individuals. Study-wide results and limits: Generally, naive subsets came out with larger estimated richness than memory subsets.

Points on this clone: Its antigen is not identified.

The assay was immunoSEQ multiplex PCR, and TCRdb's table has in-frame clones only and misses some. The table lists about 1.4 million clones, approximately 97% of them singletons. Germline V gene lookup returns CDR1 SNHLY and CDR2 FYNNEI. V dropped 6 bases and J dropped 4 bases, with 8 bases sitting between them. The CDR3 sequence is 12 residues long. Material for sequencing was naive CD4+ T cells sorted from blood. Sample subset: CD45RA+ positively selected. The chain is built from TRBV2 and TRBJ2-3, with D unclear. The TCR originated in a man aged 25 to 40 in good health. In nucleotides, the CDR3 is TGTGCCAGCAGCAGAGAGCCAGATACGCAGTATTTT. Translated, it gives CASSREPDTQYF.